This T cell receptor (beta chain) was recovered during a study of neurological immune-mediated disorders. Trimming stripped 4 bases from V and 1 base from J, with 16 bases between. The CDR3 spans 16 residues. Germline-derived CDR1 and CDR2 are MNHEY and SVGAGI. Findings and caveats of the study: No CDR3 amino acid sequences recurred among expanded clones across subjects, suggesting private repertoires in all groups. The multiple sclerosis repertoire cluster lacked an association with any feature, whether clinical or MRI. Patients with HTLV-1-associated myelopathy showed the most TCR clonal expansion. Those with multiple sclerosis showed the least, falling below healthy controls.

At least ten counts were recorded for this clonotype. The antigen is undetermined. Over 160 million TCR-beta sequences from 15-18 subjects came from every sequencing run. One entry per CDR3 protein, called by TCRdb with MiXCR from the 5' RACE reads. The sample has tens of thousands of distinct CDR3 sequences; around 4% are singletons. The sample comprised PBMCs. The source of this sequence is a man aged 45-60 years with multiple sclerosis. This chain connects TRBV6-5 to TRBJ2-5; D assignment may be TRBD1 or TRBD2 (5 bases each). CDR3 residues: CASSFGTAFGQETQYF. The CDR3 DNA follows: TGTGCCAGCAGTTTCGGGACGGCGTTTGGCCAAGAGACCCAGTACTTC.